The rows below give T cell receptor beta chains drawn from one sample of a study of T cells in localized non-small cell lung cancer. TCRdb's table, derived via immunoSEQ multiplex PCR, lists solely in-frame clones and lacks some. Of about 91,000 clones in the sample, 87% are singletons; the top ten hold 15%. Specimen: peripheral blood, collected before any cancer treatment. The origin of the receptors is a man between 40 and 75 years old with stage I squamous cell lung carcinoma. The CDR3 runs from the conserved cysteine through the conserved F or W. The D gene is left open where the match is weak. Part of the rows lack a size; the others show once, few, many or a class for expanded clones.

J gene	D gene	clone size	V gene	CDR3 protein	CDR3 DNA
TRBJ1-1	.	.	TRBV5-1	CASSLSGGRGTEAFF	TGCGCCAGCAGCTTGTCGGGGGGCCGGGGCACTGAAGCTTTCTTT
TRBJ2-1	TRBD1	.	TRBV4-1	CASSQGQGVNNEQFF	TGCGCCAGCAGCCAAGGTCAGGGGGTCAACAATGAGCAGTTCTTC
TRBJ1-5	.	.	TRBV5-5	CASSLEGGSHQPQHF	TGTGCCAGCAGCTTGGAGGGGGGGTCTCATCAGCCCCAGCATTTT
TRBJ2-3	.	.	TRBV10-3	CAISDSQGTDTQYF	TGTGCCATCAGTGACTCACAGGGTACAGATACGCAGTATTTT
TRBJ1-1	.	.	TRBV5-6	CASSLAPRQSEMAFF	TGTGCCAGCAGCTTGGCCCCCAGGCAGTCCGAGATGGCTTTCTTT
TRBJ1-1	.	.	TRBV7-9	CASSLRTNTEAFF	TGTGCCAGCAGCCTCCGAACGAACACTGAAGCTTTCTTT
TRBJ2-3	.	.	TRBV4-2	CASSSRSQGSTDTQYF	TGTGCCAGCAGCTCAAGGTCGCAGGGATCCACAGATACGCAGTATTTT
TRBJ2-3	.	.	TRBV7-2	CASSLDYSTQYF	TGTGCCAGCAGCTTGGACTATTCGACGCAGTATTTT
TRBJ1-1	.	.	TRBV5-5	CASSYTLPTGTSLNTEAFF	TGTGCCAGCAGCTATACTCTTCCAACAGGGACTTCTCTGAACACTGAAGCTTTCTTT
TRBJ2-2	TRBD2	.	TRBV5-1	CASSLLAAAGELFF	TGCGCCAGCAGCTTACTAGCGGCCGCCGGGGAGCTGTTTTTT
TRBJ1-2	.	.	TRBV25-1	CASSAAGTTGYGYTF	TGTGCCAGCAGTGCCGCCGGGACCACTGGCTATGGCTACACCTTC
TRBJ1-1	TRBD1	few	TRBV10-2	CATAKGQGVEAFF	TGCGCCACCGCGAAAGGACAGGGGGTTGAAGCTTTCTTT
TRBJ1-1	.	.	TRBV11-1	CASSLGYRDGAFF	TGTGCCAGCAGCTTAGGCTACAGGGATGGAGCTTTCTTT
TRBJ2-7	.	.	TRBV19	CASSPGTGAYEQYF	TGTGCCAGTAGCCCCGGGACGGGGGCCTACGAGCAGTACTTC
TRBJ2-5	TRBD2	.	TRBV4-2	CASSPGTSGGKYQETQYF	TGTGCCAGCAGCCCCGGGACTAGCGGGGGAAAGTACCAAGAGACCCAGTACTTC
TRBJ2-7	.	.	TRBV6-5	CASRPGRGYYEQYF	TGTGCCAGCAGACCGGGACGGGGATACTACGAGCAGTACTTC
TRBJ1-5	.	.	TRBV28	CASSFWALASNQPQHF	TGTGCCAGCAGTTTTTGGGCCCTTGCGAGCAATCAGCCCCAGCATTTT
TRBJ1-2	TRBD1	.	TRBV5-1	CASSEPGQGDYGYTF	TGCGCCAGCAGCGAACCAGGACAGGGGGACTATGGCTACACCTTC
TRBJ1-2	TRBD1	.	TRBV27	CASREATGGFYGYTF	TGTGCCAGCAGGGAAGCGACAGGGGGCTTCTATGGCTACACCTTC
TRBJ2-1	TRBD2	few	TRBV19	CASSIFGGGGMGNEQFF	TGTGCCAGTAGTATTTTCGGCGGGGGAGGCATGGGCAATGAGCAGTTCTTC
TRBJ1-1	TRBD1	.	TRBV4-3	CASSHAGGASTEAFF	TGCGCCAGCAGCCATGCAGGGGGCGCGAGCACTGAAGCTTTCTTT
TRBJ2-3	.	.	TRBV7-9	CASSLSTGRVGMQYF	TGTGCCAGCAGCTTATCGACAGGCCGGGTAGGTATGCAGTATTTT
TRBJ1-5	TRBD1	.	TRBV6-5	CASRPTGGRGQPQHF	TGTGCCAGCAGGCCAACAGGGGGAAGGGGTCAGCCCCAGCATTTT
TRBJ2-7	.	.	TRBV4-1	CASSHGYEQYF	TGCGCCAGCAGCCACGGCTACGAGCAGTACTTC
TRBJ2-5	.	.	TRBV2	CASTGQGNQETQYF	TGTGCCAGCACTGGGCAGGGCAACCAAGAGACCCAGTACTTC
TRBJ2-5	.	.	TRBV9	CASSVSTGTAGGETQYF	TGTGCCAGCAGCGTTTCCACCGGGACCGCCGGTGGGGAGACCCAGTACTTC
TRBJ1-5	TRBD1	.	TRBV23-1	CASSQSPGGQPQHF	TGCGCCAGCAGTCAATCCCCAGGGGGTCAGCCCCAGCATTTT
TRBJ2-1	.	.	TRBV27	CASRPSRSSYNEQFF	TGTGCCAGCAGGCCCAGCCGTAGCTCCTACAATGAGCAGTTCTTC
TRBJ1-2	TRBD1	.	TRBV7-9	CASSRTGGYGYTF	TGTGCCAGCAGTCGGACAGGGGGCTATGGCTACACCTTC
TRBJ1-1	.	.	TRBV2	CASGRQEVTEAFF	TGTGCCAGCGGAAGACAGGAAGTCACTGAAGCTTTCTTT
TRBJ1-1	.	.	TRBV7-9	CASSPSKGGNTEAFF	TGTGCCAGCAGCCCTTCAAAGGGGGGGAACACTGAAGCTTTCTTT
TRBJ1-5	.	.	TRBV19	CASSIEGGGGNQPQHF	TGTGCCAGTAGTATAGAAGGGGGGGGAGGTAATCAGCCCCAGCATTTT
TRBJ1-2	.	.	TRBV18	CASSLFPTGPPNHRYTF	TGTGCCAGCTCACTCTTTCCTACGGGACCTCCTAACCACCGCTACACCTTC
TRBJ2-1	TRBD2	.	TRBV4-2	CASSQSRWGDGGFNEQFF	TGTGCCAGCAGCCAGTCGAGATGGGGGGACGGGGGGTTCAATGAGCAGTTCTTC
TRBJ1-1	.	.	TRBV7-3	CASSLDSGMRTEAFF	TGTGCCAGCAGCTTAGATTCGGGCATGCGGACTGAAGCTTTCTTT
TRBJ1-3	TRBD1	.	TRBV11-3	CASSPGQGPGNTIYF	TGTGCCAGCAGCCCGGGACAGGGGCCTGGAAACACCATATATTTT
TRBJ1-1	.	.	TRBV5-1	CASSLTTANTEAFF	TGCGCCAGCAGCTTGACGACAGCAAACACTGAAGCTTTCTTT
TRBJ1-1	TRBD1	.	TRBV15	CATSKDRAREAFF	TGTGCCACCAGCAAGGACAGGGCTCGTGAAGCTTTCTTT
TRBJ2-1	TRBD2	.	TRBV27	CASSLSLQLAGGPNEQFF	TGTGCCAGCAGTTTATCCCTCCAACTAGCGGGGGGACCCAATGAGCAGTTCTTC
TRBJ2-7	.	.	TRBV27	CASNKQVPSSYEQYF	TGTGCCAGCAATAAACAGGTTCCGTCTTCCTACGAGCAGTACTTC
TRBJ2-1	TRBD1	.	TRBV19	CASSASRGLGNEQFF	TGTGCCAGTAGTGCTAGCAGGGGGCTAGGCAATGAGCAGTTCTTC